This passage covers 28 T cell receptor beta chains from one sample sequenced in a study of blood T cell repertoires in COVID-19. Clones were read by immunoSEQ multiplex PCR, and TCRdb kept only the in-frame ones, dropping some. The repertoire includes more than 95,000 clones, 70% to 85% of them detected once, and about 8% sits in the top ten. Specimen: peripheral blood. These receptors originate from a man between 65 and 85 years old with active or convalescent COVID-19.

This clone was recorded a few times. The chain carries TRBV18 and TRBJ1-2; TRBD1 agrees at 11 bases. After removal of 5 bases from V and 4 bases from J, the junction contained 3 bases not matched to a gene. CDR1 and CDR2 (germline): KGHSH, LQKENI. This CDR3 has 14 amino acids. The CDR3 protein is CASSTGQGVYGYTF. The CDR3 region has the DNA TGTGCCAGCTCAACGGGACAGGGGGTCTATGGCTACACCTTC.

V and J are TRBV19 and TRBJ2-5; 7 bases fit TRBD2. Germline V gives CDR1 LNHDA, CDR2 SQIVND (reference sequence). V gave up 1 base and J gave up 1 base; unmatched junction bases: 0. The CDR3 spans 14 residues. CDR3 DNA: TGTGCCAGTAGTATAGCGGGAGGCCAAGAGACCCAGTACTTC. Translated, it gives CASSIAGGQETQYF. Full variable domain (outside the CDR3, taken from reference TRBV19 and TRBJ2-5): DGGITQSPKYLFRKEGQNVTLSCEQNLNHDAMYWYRQDPGQGLRLIYYSQIVNDFQKGDIAEGYSVSREKKESFPLTVTSAQKNPTAFYLCASSIAGGQETQYFGPGTRLLVL.

The chain uses TRBV7-9 and TRBJ2-7; TRBD2 aligns across 10 bases. In germline, CDR1 is SEHNR, CDR2 FQNEAQ (reference sequence). V shed 6 bases and J 2 bases; nucleotides not matched to a gene: 7. This CDR3 contains 15 residues. CDR3: CASRRSSGGPYEQYF. CDR3 sequence (DNA): TGTGCCAGCAGGAGGTCTAGCGGGGGCCCCTACGAGCAGTACTTC.

The chain combines TRBV29-1 with TRBJ1-1, with D possibly matching TRBD1 (5 bases). Germline V CDR1 and CDR2: SQVTM, ANQGSEA. The V gene lost 0 bases and the J gene lost 3 bases, with 11 bases spanning the gap. The CDR3 runs to 14 residues. The CDR3 spells CSVEDQGGYTEAFF. The DNA of the CDR3 is TGCAGCGTTGAAGATCAGGGAGGGTACACTGAAGCTTTCTTT.

This rearrangement joins TRBV18 to TRBJ2-7; unclear D gene. CDR3 length: 12 amino acids. Germline V lookup: CDR1 KGHSH, CDR2 LQKENI. V was shortened by 3 bases and J by 5 bases, with 8 bases between the two germline ends. The CDR3: CASSPSFHEQYF. As DNA, the CDR3 is TGTGCCAGCTCACCTAGCTTCCACGAGCAGTACTTC.

This sequence joins TRBV21-1 and TRBJ1-4; TRBD1, the table's D call, was not compared with the DNA. TRBV21-1 is shown as a pseudogene. The CDR3 has 14 residues. The CDR3 here is CASNPQGFYEKLFF. In DNA, the CDR3 is TGTGCCAGCAACCCACAGGGTTTTTATGAAAAACTGTTTTTT.

For this clone: Other DNA sequences in this sample translate to the same CDR3. The chain joins TRBV9 to TRBJ2-1; 10 nucleotides align to TRBD2. Germline values: CDR1 SGDLS, CDR2 YYNGEE. Germline trimming cut 4 bases from V and 4 bases from J; bases unmatched to any gene: 5. The CDR3 runs to 15 residues. The CDR3 sequence: CASSLAGAGYNEQFF. CDR3 nucleotide sequence: TGTGCCAGCAGCCTAGCGGGAGCAGGATACAATGAGCAGTTCTTC.

V and J are TRBV6-1 and TRBJ1-1; 7 bases match TRBD1. CDR3 size: 15 residues. J gave up 5 bases and V 0 bases, and 6 bases lay outside the gene matches. The germline gives CDR1 MNHNS, CDR2 SASEGT. The CDR3 protein is CASSEALQGGTEAFF. The CDR3 nucleotides read TGTGCCAGCAGTGAAGCGCTGCAGGGGGGAACTGAAGCTTTCTTT.

The gene calls are TRBV7-3 and TRBJ2-5; D ambiguous. CDR1 and CDR2 from the germline V gene are SGHTA and FQGTGA. V was pared by 2 bases and J by 5 bases, with 9 bases between. The CDR3 contains 13 residues. CDR3: CASSLYRGETQYF. CDR3 DNA: TGTGCCAGCAGCTTATACCGCGGCGAGACCCAGTACTTC.

This chain uses TRBV3-1 (or the pseudogene TRBV3-2) with TRBJ1-6; perhaps TRBD1 as D (6 bases). Germline V gene sequence: CDR1 LGHDT, CDR2 YNNKEL (reference sequence). V was trimmed by 1 base and J by 10 bases, leaving 11 bases between them. There are 14 residues in the CDR3. CDR3 sequence (DNA): TGTGCCAGCAGCCAAGGCATGACAGGCTCACCCCTCCACTTT. Amino acid sequence: CASSQGMTGSPLHF.

This chain joins TRBV4-2 and TRBJ1-5; 12 bases agree with TRBD1. Trimming at V came to 2 bases and at J to 2 bases, leaving 10 bases not matched to a gene. This CDR3 is 19 amino acids long. The germline V gene encodes CDR1 LGHNA and CDR2 YNFKEQ. This chain's CDR3 is CASSQLGGTGGIGNQPQHF. In DNA, the CDR3 is TGTGCCAGCAGCCAACTGGGAGGGACAGGGGGCATCGGCAATCAGCCCCAGCATTTT.

About this clone: Other DNA sequences in this sample translate to the same CDR3. The V gene is TRBV15, the J gene TRBJ2-5, with 7 bases identical to TRBD2. Germline values: CDR1 LNHNV, CDR2 YYDKDF (reference sequence). This CDR3 is built from 13 residues. V dropped 1 base and J dropped 4; count of bases not matched to a gene: 0. The CDR3 DNA sequence: TGTGCCACCAGCAGAGGGGGGGGAGAGACCCAGTACTTC. It yields the protein CATSRGGGETQYF.

CDR3 sequence (DNA): TGTGCCAGCAGTTACAGGGGAGACATTCAGTACTTC. As protein: CASSYRGDIQYF. The V call is TRBV12-3 or TRBV12-4, the J call TRBJ2-4; 7 bases agree with TRBD1. CDR3 length: 12 amino acids. The V gene end was trimmed by 4 bases and the J gene end by 8 bases; junction bases not matched to a gene: 2.

The chain is built from TRBV10-3 and TRBJ1-2; 7 bases map to TRBD1. The CDR3 has 15 residues. The V gene end was trimmed by 4 bases and the J gene end by 7 bases; junction bases not matched to a gene: 12. Germline V lookup: CDR1 ENHRY, CDR2 SYGVKD. In nucleotides, the CDR3 is TGTGCCATCAGTGCCGACGACAGGGTAGGAGGTGGCTACACCTTC. Its protein is CAISADDRVGGGYTF.

The rearrangement joins TRBV18 to TRBJ2-1, with TRBD1 as a possible D gene (6 bases). CDR1 and CDR2 (germline): KGHSH, LQKENI. Trimming took off 5 bases at V and 4 bases at J, with 18 bases between the two ends. This CDR3 contains 16 residues. In DNA, the CDR3 is TGTGCCAGCTCAAGATCACAGGGACCAGCATACAATGAGCAGTTCTTC. Amino acid sequence: CASSRSQGPAYNEQFF. Full variable domain (remainder filled in from reference TRBV18 and TRBJ2-1): NAGVMQNPRHLVRRRGQEARLRCSPMKGHSHVYWYRQLPEEGLKFMVYLQKENIIDESGMPKERFSAEFPKEGPSILRIQQVVRGDSAAYFCASSRSQGPAYNEQFFGPGTRLTVL.

V usage is TRBV7-2 and J usage is TRBJ1-6; 7 positions agree with TRBD1. The CDR3 is 15 amino acids. V lost 5 bases and J lost 3; bases outside the gene matches: 4. From germline, CDR1 is SGHTA and CDR2 FQGNSA. The CDR3 DNA reads as TGTGCCAGCAGCCACAGGGGATTCTATAATTCACCCCTCCACTTT. Translated, it gives CASSHRGFYNSPLHF.

This clone was counted between two and nine times. The rearrangement joins TRBV28 to TRBJ1-1; 7 nucleotides agree with TRBD1. V dropped 5 bases and J dropped 3; count of bases not matched to a gene: 6. From germline, CDR1 is MDHEN and CDR2 SYDVKM. The CDR3 has 14 residues. CDR3 sequence (DNA): TGTGCCAGCAGTCCTCCTACAGGGGACACTGAAGCTTTCTTT. Protein sequence: CASSPPTGDTEAFF.

The chain couples TRBV10-2 to TRBJ2-7, with 7 bases identical to TRBD1. CDR3 length equals 13 residues. Germline-derived CDR1 and CDR2 are WSHSY and SAAADI. The junction had 7 bases not matched to a gene; V was cut back by 7 bases and J by 4 bases. The CDR3 DNA sequence: TGCGCCAGCAAAAACAGGGGAAGGTACGAGCAGTACTTC. Protein: CASKNRGRYEQYF.

The J gene is TRBJ2-1, the V gene TRBV19; 7 bases map to TRBD1. With V trimmed by 10 bases and J by 0 bases, 12 bases remained unmatched. The CDR3 has 16 amino acids. Per the germline V gene, CDR1 is LNHDA and CDR2 is SQIVND (reference sequence). DNA of the CDR3: TGTGCCACCTCGGACAAGGGGGCAGGCTCCTACAATGAGCAGTTCTTC. Translating gives CATSDKGAGSYNEQFF.

The V and J genes are TRBV6-5 and TRBJ2-1; D gene unclear. The CDR3 is 11 residues long. V was cut by 6 bases and J by 4 bases, with 4 bases left in between. Germline V lookup: CDR1 MNHEY, CDR2 SVGAGI. The CDR3 reads CASRAYNEQFF. CDR3 DNA sequence: TGTGCCAGCAGAGCTTACAATGAGCAGTTCTTC.

This clone was observed a single time. J is TRBJ2-7 and V is TRBV6-5, with a weak D call TRBD2 (5 bases). The germline gives CDR1 MNHEY, CDR2 SVGAGI. The CDR3 sequence is 14 residues long. V was cut by 6 bases and J by 4 bases, with 16 bases left in between. The CDR3 reads CASRRDGRPYEQYF. DNA of the CDR3: TGTGCCAGCAGGAGGGATGGCCGCCCGTACGAGCAGTACTTC.

The genes are TRBV6-5 and TRBJ1-2, with D perhaps matching TRBD1 (6 bases). CDR1 MNHEY and CDR2 SVGAGI come from the germline V gene. There are 12 residues in the CDR3. Trimming took 6 bases from V and 4 from J, leaving 9 bases between them. This CDR3 reads CASRGQSYGYTF. CDR3 bases: TGTGCCAGCAGAGGACAGTCCTATGGCTACACCTTC.

In this sample, this clone turned up once. The chain joins TRBV5-1 to TRBJ2-1; 11 bases map to TRBD2. CDR1 and CDR2 from the germline V gene are SGHRS and YFSETQ. The CDR3 extends over 16 amino acids. V trimming: 3 bases; J trimming: 2 bases; junction bases outside the gene matches: 4. CDR3 DNA: TGCGCCAGCAGCTATAGCGGGGGGGCCCCCTACAATGAGCAGTTCTTC. Residues: CASSYSGGAPYNEQFF.

The chain has TRBV5-6 and TRBJ2-2; 11 bases agree with TRBD2. Per germline, CDR1 SGHDT and CDR2 YYEEEE. CDR3 length: 16 amino acids. V lost 1 base and J lost 4; bases outside the gene matches: 3. DNA of the CDR3: TGTGCCAGCAGCTTGCCGACTAGCGGGGTCACCGGGGAGCTGTTTTTT. The encoded protein is CASSLPTSGVTGELFF.

This chain uses TRBV28 with TRBJ2-5; TRBD2 matches at 8 bases. This CDR3 contains 15 residues. With V trimmed by 5 bases and J by 2 bases, 7 bases remained unmatched. The germline V gene has CDR1 MDHEN and CDR2 SYDVKM. The chain's CDR3 is CASSRQLAAQETQYF. DNA for the CDR3: TGTGCCAGCAGTCGACAACTAGCGGCGCAAGAGACCCAGTACTTC.

CDR3 bases: TGTGCCAGCTCACCACTGCGGGGGGGATACAATGAGCAGTTCTTC. Residues: CASSPLRGGYNEQFF. The chain joins TRBV18 to TRBJ2-1; 9 bases are a match to TRBD2. CDR3 length: 15 amino acids. CDR1 is KGHSH and CDR2 is LQKENI in the germline V gene. V lost 1 base to trimming and J lost 4 bases; unmatched junction nucleotides: 2.

This chain joins TRBV5-8 and TRBJ2-1; tentatively, D is TRBD2 (5 bases). CDR1 and CDR2 (germline): SGHTS, YDEGEE. The CDR3 sequence is 13 residues long. V lost 2 bases to trimming and J lost 9 bases, with 12 bases between them. In DNA, the CDR3 is TGTGCCAGCAGCTTCGGTCTAGCTGGTGAGCAGTTCTTC. This sequence encodes CASSFGLAGEQFF.

In its sample, this clone was seen once. The chain joins TRBV5-1 to TRBJ2-7, with 14 bases fitting TRBD2. Unmatched junction bases numbered 3, after V lost 4 bases and J lost 3 bases. CDR3 length: 15 amino acids. Looked up from germline, CDR1 is SGHRS and CDR2 is YFSETQ. In DNA form, the CDR3 reads TGCGCCAGCAGCGTCGGACTAGCGGGAGGCTACGAGCAGTACTTC. It yields the protein CASSVGLAGGYEQYF.